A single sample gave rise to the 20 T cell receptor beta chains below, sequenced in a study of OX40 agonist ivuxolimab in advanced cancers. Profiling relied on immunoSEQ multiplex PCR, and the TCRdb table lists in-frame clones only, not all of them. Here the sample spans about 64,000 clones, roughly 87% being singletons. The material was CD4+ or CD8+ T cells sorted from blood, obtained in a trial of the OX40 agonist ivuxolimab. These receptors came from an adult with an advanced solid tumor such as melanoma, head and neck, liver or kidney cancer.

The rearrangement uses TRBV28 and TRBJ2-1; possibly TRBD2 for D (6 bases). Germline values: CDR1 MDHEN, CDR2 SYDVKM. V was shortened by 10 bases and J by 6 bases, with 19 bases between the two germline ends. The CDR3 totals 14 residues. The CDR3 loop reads CATKGGALFNEQFF. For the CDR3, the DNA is TGTGCCACCAAAGGAGGGGCTTTGTTCAATGAGCAGTTCTTC.

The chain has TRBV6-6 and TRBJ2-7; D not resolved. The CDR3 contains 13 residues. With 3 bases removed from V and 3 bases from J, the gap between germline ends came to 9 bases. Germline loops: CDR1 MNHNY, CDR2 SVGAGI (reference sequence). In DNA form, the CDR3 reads TGTGCCAGCAGTTATCGGTCCGGCTACGAGCAGTACTTC. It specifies CASSYRSGYEQYF.

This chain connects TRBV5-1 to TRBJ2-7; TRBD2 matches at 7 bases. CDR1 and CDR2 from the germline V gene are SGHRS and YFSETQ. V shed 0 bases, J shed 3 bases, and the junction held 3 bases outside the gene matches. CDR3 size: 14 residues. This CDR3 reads CASSLVGGSYEQYF. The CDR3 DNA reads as TGCGCCAGCAGCTTGGTCGGGGGGAGCTACGAGCAGTACTTC.

The CDR3 loop reads CASRKSGANVLTF. As DNA, the CDR3 is TGCGCCAGCAGGAAGTCTGGGGCCAACGTCCTGACTTTC. V gene TRBV4-3 combines with J gene TRBJ2-6; D gene ambiguous. The CDR3 is made up of 13 amino acids. Germline CDR1 reads LGHNA; CDR2 reads YSLEER. V gave up 6 bases and J gave up 1 base, with 4 bases separating them.

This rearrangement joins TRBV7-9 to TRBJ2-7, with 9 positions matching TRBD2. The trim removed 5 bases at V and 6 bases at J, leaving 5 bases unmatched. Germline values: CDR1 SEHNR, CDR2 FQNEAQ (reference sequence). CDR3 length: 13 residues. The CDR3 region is CASSPGLAFEQYF. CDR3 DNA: TGTGCCAGCAGCCCGGGACTAGCCTTCGAGCAGTACTTC.

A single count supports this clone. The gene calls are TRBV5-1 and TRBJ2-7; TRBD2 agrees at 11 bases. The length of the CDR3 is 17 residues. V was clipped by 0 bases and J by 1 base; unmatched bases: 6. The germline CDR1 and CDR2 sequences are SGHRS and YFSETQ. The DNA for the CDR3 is TGCGCCAGCAGCTTGGTGGGTAGCGGGAGGGATTCCTACGAGCAGTACTTC. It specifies CASSLVGSGRDSYEQYF.

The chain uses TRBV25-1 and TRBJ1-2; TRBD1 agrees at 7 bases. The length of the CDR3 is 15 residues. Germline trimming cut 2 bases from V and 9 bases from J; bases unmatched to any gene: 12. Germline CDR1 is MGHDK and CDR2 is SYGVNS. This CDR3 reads CASSEPGGGLFSYTF. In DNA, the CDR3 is TGTGCCAGCAGTGAACCAGGGGGAGGGCTATTTAGCTACACCTTC.

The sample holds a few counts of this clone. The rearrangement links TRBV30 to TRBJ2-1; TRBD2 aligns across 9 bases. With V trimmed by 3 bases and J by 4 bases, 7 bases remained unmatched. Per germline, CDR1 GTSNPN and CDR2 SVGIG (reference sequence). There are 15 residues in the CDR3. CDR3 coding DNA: TGTGCCTGGAGAGCAGCGGGAGGACCATACAATGAGCAGTTCTTC. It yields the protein CAWRAAGGPYNEQFF.

The CDR3 here is CASSPSVGGPADTQYF. The CDR3 DNA is TGTGCCAGCAGCCCCTCAGTGGGAGGGCCCGCAGATACGCAGTATTTT. This chain connects TRBV7-2 to TRBJ2-3; 7 nucleotides line up with TRBD2. The CDR3 contains 16 residues. The junction had 12 bases not matched to a gene; V was cut back by 5 bases and J by 4 bases. Germline loops: CDR1 SGHTA, CDR2 FQGNSA.

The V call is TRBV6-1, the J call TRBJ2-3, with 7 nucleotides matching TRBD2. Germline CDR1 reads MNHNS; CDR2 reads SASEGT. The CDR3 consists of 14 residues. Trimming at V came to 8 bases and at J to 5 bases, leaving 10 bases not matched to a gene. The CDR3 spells CASLTSWGIDTQYF. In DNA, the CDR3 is TGTGCCAGCCTGACTAGCTGGGGGATAGATACGCAGTATTTT.

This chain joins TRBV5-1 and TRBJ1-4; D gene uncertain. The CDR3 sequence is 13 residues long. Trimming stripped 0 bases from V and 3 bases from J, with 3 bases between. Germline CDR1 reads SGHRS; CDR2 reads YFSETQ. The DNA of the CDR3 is TGCGCCAGCAGCTTGGACGCTAATGAAAAACTGTTTTTT. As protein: CASSLDANEKLFF.

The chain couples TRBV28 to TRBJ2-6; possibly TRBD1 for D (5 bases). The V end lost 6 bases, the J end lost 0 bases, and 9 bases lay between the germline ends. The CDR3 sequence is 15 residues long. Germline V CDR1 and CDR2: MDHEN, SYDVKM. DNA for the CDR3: TGTGCCAGCAGCCCAGGGTTCTCTGGGGCCAACGTCCTGACTTTC. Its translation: CASSPGFSGANVLTF.

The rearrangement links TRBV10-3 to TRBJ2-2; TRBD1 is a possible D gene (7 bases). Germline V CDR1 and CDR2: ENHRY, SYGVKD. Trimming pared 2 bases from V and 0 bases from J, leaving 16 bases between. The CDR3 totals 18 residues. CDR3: CAISERGTQGTNTGELFF. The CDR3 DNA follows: TGTGCCATCAGTGAGCGGGGGACACAGGGGACGAACACCGGGGAGCTGTTTTTT.

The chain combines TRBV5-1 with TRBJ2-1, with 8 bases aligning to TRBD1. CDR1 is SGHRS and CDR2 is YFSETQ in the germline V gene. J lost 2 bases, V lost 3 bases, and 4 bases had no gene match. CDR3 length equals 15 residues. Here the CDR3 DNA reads TGCGCCAGCAGCTGGGACAGGTTTACCTACAATGAGCAGTTCTTC. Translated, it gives CASSWDRFTYNEQFF.

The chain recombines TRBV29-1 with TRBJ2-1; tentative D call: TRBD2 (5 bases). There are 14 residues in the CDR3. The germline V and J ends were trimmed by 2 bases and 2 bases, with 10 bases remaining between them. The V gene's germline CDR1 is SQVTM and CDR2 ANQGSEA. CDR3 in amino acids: CSVELAETYNEQFF. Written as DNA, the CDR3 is TGCAGCGTTGAACTAGCTGAAACCTACAATGAGCAGTTCTTC.

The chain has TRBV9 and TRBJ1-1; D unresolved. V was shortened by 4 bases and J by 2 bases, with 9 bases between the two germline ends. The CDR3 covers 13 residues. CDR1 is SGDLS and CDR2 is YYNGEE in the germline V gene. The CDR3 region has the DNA TGTGCCAGCAGCTTCCGGTTTAACACTGAAGCTTTCTTT. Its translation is CASSFRFNTEAFF.

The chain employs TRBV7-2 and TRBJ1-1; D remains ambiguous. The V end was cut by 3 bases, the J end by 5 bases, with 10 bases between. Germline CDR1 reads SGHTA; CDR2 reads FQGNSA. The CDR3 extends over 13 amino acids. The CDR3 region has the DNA TGTGCCAGCAGCTTGAACAGACGGACTGAAGCTTTCTTT. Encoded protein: CASSLNRRTEAFF.

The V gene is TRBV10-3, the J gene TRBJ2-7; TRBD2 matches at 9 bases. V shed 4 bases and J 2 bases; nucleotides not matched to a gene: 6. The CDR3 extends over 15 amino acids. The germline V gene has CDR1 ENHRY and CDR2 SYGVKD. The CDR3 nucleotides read TGTGCCATCAGTGGGTCTGGACTAGCGACCTACGAGCAGTACTTC. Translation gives CAISGSGLATYEQYF.

In DNA, the CDR3 is TGCGCCAGCTCCCCCGGGGGATCGGGCACAGATACGCAGTATTTT. As protein: CASSPGGSGTDTQYF. This rearrangement joins TRBV5-1 to TRBJ2-3; D possibly corresponds to TRBD2 (6 bases). CDR3 size: 15 residues. Trimming took 7 bases from V and 1 from J, leaving 16 bases between them. Germline V gene lookup returns CDR1 SGHRS and CDR2 YFSETQ. Together with reference TRBV5-1 and TRBJ2-3, the CDR3 gives the full variable domain: KAGVTQTPRYLIKTRGQQVTLSCSPISGHRSVSWYQQTPGQGLQFLFEYFSETQRNKGNFPGRFSGRQFSNSRSEMNVSTLELGDSALYLCASSPGGSGTDTQYFGPGTRLTVL.

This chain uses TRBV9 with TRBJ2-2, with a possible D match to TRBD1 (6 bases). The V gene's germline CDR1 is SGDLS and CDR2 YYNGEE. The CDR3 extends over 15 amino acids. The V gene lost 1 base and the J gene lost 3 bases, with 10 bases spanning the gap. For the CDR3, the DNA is TGTGCCAGCAGCGTAAACAGGGTGGACACCGGGGAGCTGTTTTTT. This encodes CASSVNRVDTGELFF.